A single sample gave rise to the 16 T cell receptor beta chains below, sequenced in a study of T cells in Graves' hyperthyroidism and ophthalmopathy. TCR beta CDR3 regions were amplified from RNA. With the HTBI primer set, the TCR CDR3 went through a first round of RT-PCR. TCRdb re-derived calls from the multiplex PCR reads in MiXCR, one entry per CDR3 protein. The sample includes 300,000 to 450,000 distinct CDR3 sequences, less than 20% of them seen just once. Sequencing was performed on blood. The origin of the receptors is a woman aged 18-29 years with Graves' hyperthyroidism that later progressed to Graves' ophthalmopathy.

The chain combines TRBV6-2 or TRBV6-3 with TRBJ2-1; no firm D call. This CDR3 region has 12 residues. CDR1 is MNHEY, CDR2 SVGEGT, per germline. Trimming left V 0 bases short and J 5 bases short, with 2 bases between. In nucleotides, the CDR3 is TGTGCCAGCAGTTACTCGCACAATGAGCAGTTCTTC. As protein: CASSYSHNEQFF.

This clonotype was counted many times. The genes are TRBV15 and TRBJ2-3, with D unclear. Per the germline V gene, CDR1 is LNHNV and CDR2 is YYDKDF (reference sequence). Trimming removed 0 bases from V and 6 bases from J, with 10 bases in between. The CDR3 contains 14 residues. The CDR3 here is CATSRDSPPDTQYF. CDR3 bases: TGTGCCACCAGCAGAGATAGTCCCCCCGATACGCAGTATTTT.

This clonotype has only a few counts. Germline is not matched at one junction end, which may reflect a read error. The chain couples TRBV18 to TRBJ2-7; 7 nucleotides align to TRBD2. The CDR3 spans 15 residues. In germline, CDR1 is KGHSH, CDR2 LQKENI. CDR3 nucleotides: TGTGCCAGCTCCTCGGGACTACTCGACTCCTACGAGCAGTGCTTC. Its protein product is CASSSGLLDSYEQCF.

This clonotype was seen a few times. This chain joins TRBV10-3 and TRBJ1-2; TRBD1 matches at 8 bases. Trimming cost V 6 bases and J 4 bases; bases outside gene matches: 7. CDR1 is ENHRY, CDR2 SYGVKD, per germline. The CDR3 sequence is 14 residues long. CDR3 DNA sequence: TGTGCCATCAGACAAAGACAGGGGACCTATGGCTACACCTTC. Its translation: CAIRQRQGTYGYTF.

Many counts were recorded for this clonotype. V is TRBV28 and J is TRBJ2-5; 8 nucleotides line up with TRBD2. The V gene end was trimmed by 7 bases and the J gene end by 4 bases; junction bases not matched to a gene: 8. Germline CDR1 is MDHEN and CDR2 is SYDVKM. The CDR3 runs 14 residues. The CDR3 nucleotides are TGTGCCAGCAACGCGGATCGGGAGGGAGAGACCCAGTACTTC. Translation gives CASNADREGETQYF.

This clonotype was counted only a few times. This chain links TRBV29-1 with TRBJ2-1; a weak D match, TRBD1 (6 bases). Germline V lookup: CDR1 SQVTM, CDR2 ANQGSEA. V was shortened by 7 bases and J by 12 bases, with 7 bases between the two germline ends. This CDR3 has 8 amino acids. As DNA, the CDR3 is TGCAGCGGGGGGCCGCAGTTCTTC. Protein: CSGGPQFF.

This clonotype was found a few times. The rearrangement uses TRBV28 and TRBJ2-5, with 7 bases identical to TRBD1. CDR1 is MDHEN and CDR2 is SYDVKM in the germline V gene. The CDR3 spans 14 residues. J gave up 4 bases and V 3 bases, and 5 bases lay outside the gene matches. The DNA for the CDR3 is TGTGCCAGCAGTTTTAGGGGGCGGTCAGAGACCCAGTACTTC. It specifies CASSFRGRSETQYF.

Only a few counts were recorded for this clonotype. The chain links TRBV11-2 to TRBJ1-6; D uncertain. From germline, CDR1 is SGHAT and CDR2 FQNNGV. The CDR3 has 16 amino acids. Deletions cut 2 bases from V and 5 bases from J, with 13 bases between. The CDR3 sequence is CASSLSSHYNNSPLHF. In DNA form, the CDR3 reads TGTGCCAGCAGCTTAAGCAGTCACTACAATAATTCACCCCTCCACTTT.

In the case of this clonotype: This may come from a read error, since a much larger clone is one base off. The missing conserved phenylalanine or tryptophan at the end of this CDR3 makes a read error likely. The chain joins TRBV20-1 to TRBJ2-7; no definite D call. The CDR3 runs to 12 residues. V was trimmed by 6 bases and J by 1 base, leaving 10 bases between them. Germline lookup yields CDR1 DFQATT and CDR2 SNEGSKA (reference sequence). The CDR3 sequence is CSAKTPSYEQYL. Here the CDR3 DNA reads TGCAGTGCAAAAACCCCATCCTACGAGCAGTACCTC.

For the CDR3, the DNA is TGCAGTGCTAGTACAGGCAGGGTTAAAAACATTCAGTACTTC. It specifies CSASTGRVKNIQYF. The rearrangement uses TRBV20-1 and TRBJ2-4; a weak D match, TRBD1 (5 bases). CDR1 is DFQATT and CDR2 is SNEGSKA in the germline V gene (reference sequence). With 3 bases removed from V and 4 bases from J, the gap between germline ends came to 13 bases. The CDR3 covers 14 residues.

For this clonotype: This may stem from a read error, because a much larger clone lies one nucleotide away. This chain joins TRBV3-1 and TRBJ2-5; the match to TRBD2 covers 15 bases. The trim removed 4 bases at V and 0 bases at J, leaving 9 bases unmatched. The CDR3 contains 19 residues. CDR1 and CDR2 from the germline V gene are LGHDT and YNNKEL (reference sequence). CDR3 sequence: CASSLTGTSGRLYQETQYF. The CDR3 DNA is TGTGCCAGCAGCCTTACCGGGACTAGCGGGAGGCTGTACCAAGAGACCCAGTACTTC.

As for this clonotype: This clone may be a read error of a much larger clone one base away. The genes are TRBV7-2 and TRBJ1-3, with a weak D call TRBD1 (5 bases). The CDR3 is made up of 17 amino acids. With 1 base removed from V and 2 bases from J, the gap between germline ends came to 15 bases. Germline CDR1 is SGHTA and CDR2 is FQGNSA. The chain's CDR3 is CASSLGPGRSPGNTIYF. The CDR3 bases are TGTGCCAGCAGCTTAGGTCCGGGACGTAGCCCTGGAAACACCATATATTTT. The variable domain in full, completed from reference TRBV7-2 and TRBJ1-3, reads GAGVSQSPSNKVTEKGKDVELRCDPISGHTALYWYRQSLGQGLEFLIYFQGNSAPDKSGLPSDRFSAERTGGSVSTLTIQRTQQEDSAVYLCASSLGPGRSPGNTIYFGEGSWLTVV.

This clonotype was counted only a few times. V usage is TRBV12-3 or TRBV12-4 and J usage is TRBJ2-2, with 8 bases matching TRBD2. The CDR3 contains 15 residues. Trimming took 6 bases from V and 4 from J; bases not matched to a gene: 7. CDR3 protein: CASSPGGLGTGELFF. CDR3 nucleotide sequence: TGTGCCAGCAGCCCGGGAGGGTTGGGCACCGGGGAGCTGTTTTTT.

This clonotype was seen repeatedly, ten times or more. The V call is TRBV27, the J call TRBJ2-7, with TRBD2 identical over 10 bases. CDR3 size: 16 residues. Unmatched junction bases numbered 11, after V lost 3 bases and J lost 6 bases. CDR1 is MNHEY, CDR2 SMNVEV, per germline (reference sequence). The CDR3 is CASSFGATAGGTEQYF. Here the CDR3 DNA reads TGTGCCAGCAGTTTCGGCGCAACAGCGGGAGGGACCGAGCAGTACTTC.

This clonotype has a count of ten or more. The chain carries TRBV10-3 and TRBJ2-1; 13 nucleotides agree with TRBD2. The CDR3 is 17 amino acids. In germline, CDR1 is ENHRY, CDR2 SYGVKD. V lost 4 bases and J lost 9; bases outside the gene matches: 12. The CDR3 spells CAISGVPGLAGTSEQFF. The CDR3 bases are TGTGCCATCAGTGGGGTCCCGGGACTAGCGGGAACAAGTGAGCAGTTCTTC.

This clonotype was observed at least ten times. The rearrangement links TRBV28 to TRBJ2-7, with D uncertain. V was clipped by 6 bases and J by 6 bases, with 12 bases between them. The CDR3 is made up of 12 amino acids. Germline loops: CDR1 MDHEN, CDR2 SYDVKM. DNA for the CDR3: TGTGCCAGCAGCCCGTCCGAATCCGAGCAGTACTTC. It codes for CASSPSESEQYF.